Presented here are 29 T cell receptor beta chains from one specimen sequenced in a study of prognosis after radiotherapy for stage I lung cancer. The genomic DNA TCR beta CDR3 region underwent two rounds of multiplex PCR. Round one of PCR was performed, and it used primers specific to each TRBV and TRBJ gene. TCRdb recomputed calls from the multiplex PCR reads with MiXCR, one row per CDR3 protein. The data contain under 20,000 distinct CDR3 sequences, roughly 46% of them singletons. This sample comprised PBMCs, obtained before or after stereotactic body radiation therapy (not recorded which). The source is a donor over 45 with non-small cell lung cancer.

At least ten counts were recorded for this clonotype. The V gene is TRBV28, the J gene TRBJ1-2, with a weak D call TRBD1 (6 bases). CDR1 MDHEN and CDR2 SYDVKM come from the germline V gene. V dropped 3 bases and J dropped 1 base, with 6 bases sitting between them. This CDR3 is built from 13 residues. Here the CDR3 reads CASSFRGNYGYTF. The DNA of the CDR3 is TGTGCCAGCAGTTTCAGGGGTAACTATGGCTACACCTTC.

The chain has TRBV9 and TRBJ2-1, with TRBD2 as a possible D gene (6 bases). The CDR3 totals 16 residues. The germline V gene encodes CDR1 SGDLS and CDR2 YYNGEE. V was shortened by 0 bases and J by 5 bases, with 15 bases between the two germline ends. The CDR3: CASSVDPRGKNNEQFF. CDR3 coding DNA: TGTGCCAGCAGCGTAGACCCGCGGGGTAAAAACAATGAGCAGTTCTTC.

The rearrangement uses TRBV27 and TRBJ1-3; maybe TRBD1 (5 bases). The CDR3 is 15 residues long. The germline CDR1 and CDR2 sequences are MNHEY and SMNVEV (reference sequence). Between the trimmed V and J ends, which lost 3 bases and 3 bases, there was a span of 12 bases. The CDR3 region is CASSFGRGDGNTIYF. As DNA, the CDR3 is TGTGCCAGCAGTTTCGGACGGGGGGATGGAAACACCATATATTTT.

The rearrangement uses TRBV28 and TRBJ2-7; 7 nucleotides align to TRBD2. Losses at the gene ends were 6 bases for V and 2 bases for J; bases not matched to a gene: 4. CDR1 and CDR2 from the germline V gene are MDHEN and SYDVKM. The CDR3 has 13 residues. The CDR3 here is CASSPLAAYEQYF. Here the CDR3 DNA reads TGTGCCAGCAGCCCTCTAGCGGCCTACGAGCAGTACTTC. Using reference TRBV28 and TRBJ2-7 for the parts outside the CDR3, the full variable domain is DVKVTQSSRYLVKRTGEKVFLECVQDMDHENMFWYRQDPGLGLRLIYFSYDVKMKEKGDIPEGYSVSREKKERFSLILESASTNQTSMYLCASSPLAAYEQYFGPGTRLTVT.

In this sample, this clonotype turned up many times. The chain recombines TRBV6-2 or TRBV6-3 with TRBJ2-1, with TRBD2 matching over 12 bases. V lost 8 bases to trimming and J lost 3 bases; unmatched junction nucleotides: 11. The CDR3 extends over 17 amino acids. Germline V gives CDR1 MNHEY, CDR2 SVGEGT. This CDR3 is CASLDSSGRAGYNEQFF. CDR3 DNA: TGTGCCAGCCTTGATTCTAGCGGGAGGGCCGGCTACAATGAGCAGTTCTTC.

This chain connects TRBV30 to TRBJ2-7; TRBD2 aligns across 9 bases. Germline CDR1 reads GTSNPN; CDR2 reads SVGIG (reference sequence). The CDR3 runs to 15 residues. Trimming at V came to 0 bases and at J to 3 bases, leaving 6 bases not matched to a gene. Here the CDR3 DNA reads TGTGCCTGGAGTGTACTGTGGCGGGAGGGCTACGAGCAGTACTTC. It translates to CAWSVLWREGYEQYF.

This clonotype was observed many times. This chain uses TRBV2 with TRBJ2-5; D is possibly TRBD2 (6 bases). The V gene's germline CDR1 is SNHLY and CDR2 FYNNEI. V was clipped by 8 bases and J by 5 bases, with 12 bases between them. The CDR3 has 12 residues. The CDR3 bases are TGTGCCAGCCGACTAGAGGGGGAGACCCAGTACTTC. It specifies CASRLEGETQYF. Full variable domain (rest looked up from reference TRBV2 and TRBJ2-5): EPEVTQTPSHQVTQMGQEVILRCVPISNHLYFYWYRQILGQKVEFLVSFYNNEISEKSEIFDDQFSVERPDGSNFTLKIRSTKLEDSAMYFCASRLEGETQYFGPGTRLLVL.

Of note for this clonotype: An end of the junction differs from the germline gene, which may be a read error. The rearrangement joins TRBV4-2 to TRBJ2-7; D is uncertain. The CDR3 is 14 amino acids. The germline V gene has CDR1 LGHNA and CDR2 YNFKEQ. CDR3 nucleotide sequence: TGTGCCAGCAGCCAAGATCTTGGTTTCTACGCGCAGTACTTC. It codes for CASSQDLGFYAQYF.

This clonotype was seen at least ten times. The chain couples TRBV20-1 to TRBJ2-1; D assignment may be TRBD1 or TRBD2 (6 bases each). Germline V gene lookup returns CDR1 DFQATT and CDR2 SNEGSKA (reference sequence). Trimming cost V 6 bases and J 10 bases, with 19 bases left between them. The CDR3 length is 13 residues. The CDR3 sequence: CSAIRGGNGEQFF. Here the CDR3 DNA reads TGCAGTGCCATCAGGGGAGGCAACGGGGAGCAGTTCTTC.

As to this clonotype: Just one base apart from a much larger clone, this may be a read error. The chain links TRBV2 to TRBJ2-2, with D hard to call. The CDR3 consists of 12 residues. Germline-derived CDR1 and CDR2 are SNHLY and FYNNEI. The V and J ends lost 10 bases and 7 bases respectively, with 13 bases between them. The CDR3, as DNA: TGTGCCAACCGGGCCATCAGCGGGGAGCTGTTTTTT. Translated, it gives CANRAISGELFF. Full variable domain (missing parts from reference TRBV2 and TRBJ2-2): EPEVTQTPSHQVTQMGQEVILRCVPISNHLYFYWYRQILGQKVEFLVSFYNNEISEKSEIFDDQFSVERPDGSNFTLKIRSTKLEDSAMYFCANRAISGELFFGEGSRLTVL.

In regard to this clonotype: Only one base separates this from a far larger clonotype, so it likely reflects a read error. The rearrangement uses TRBV6-4 and TRBJ2-7; TRBD2 might be the D (6 bases). Germline assignment: CDR1 MRHNA and CDR2 SNTAGT. CDR3 length: 13 amino acids. CDR3 nucleotide sequence: TGTGCCAGCAGTTACTCGACTAGGAACGAGAAGTACTTC. It yields the protein CASSYSTRNEKYF.

This chain links TRBV7-3 with TRBJ2-3, with TRBD1 matching over 7 bases. CDR3 length: 15 amino acids. Germline lookup yields CDR1 SGHTA and CDR2 FQGTGA. J was trimmed by 6 bases and V by 5 bases; bases with no gene match: 11. The CDR3 protein is CASSPRTGGMDTQYF. In DNA form, the CDR3 reads TGTGCCAGCAGCCCACGGACAGGAGGTATGGATACGCAGTATTTT.

This clonotype has at least ten counts. The chain employs TRBV12-3 or TRBV12-4 and TRBJ2-2, with D possibly being TRBD1 (6 bases). Trimming pared 3 bases from V and 3 bases from J, leaving 11 bases between. This CDR3 region has 15 residues. For the CDR3, the DNA is TGTGCCAGCAGTTTGAGGGACACCTACACCGGGGAGCTGTTTTTT. Amino acid sequence: CASSLRDTYTGELFF.

CDR3 in amino acids: CSARGPGTDLGFF. DNA of the CDR3: TGCAGTGCTAGAGGTCCCGGGACCGATCTTGGTTTCTTC. V gene TRBV20-1 combines with J gene TRBJ2-1; either TRBD1 or TRBD2 may supply D (5 bases each). V lost 1 base and J lost 16, with 20 bases in between. This CDR3 is built from 13 residues. Per the germline V gene, CDR1 is DFQATT and CDR2 is SNEGSKA (reference sequence).

This clonotype appeared many times. The chain has TRBV2 and TRBJ2-7; D gene unclear. V shed 6 bases and J shed 2 bases, with 17 bases lying between them. From germline, CDR1 is SNHLY and CDR2 FYNNEI. The length of the CDR3 is 15 residues. The CDR3 sequence is CASRDRAATTYEQYF. The CDR3 nucleotides are TGTGCCAGCAGGGACCGGGCAGCGACGACCTACGAGCAGTACTTC.

As for this clonotype: This likely reflects a read error, since a far larger clone is one base away. DNA of the CDR3: TGTGCCAGCAGGGGGGTGAGCAATCAGCCCCAGCATTTT. Protein sequence: CASRGVSNQPQHF. This rearrangement joins TRBV6-2 or TRBV6-3 to TRBJ1-5; D is possibly TRBD1 (5 bases). CDR1 is MNHEY, CDR2 SVGEGT, per germline. This CDR3 is 13 amino acids long. V lost 6 bases, J lost 1 base, and 7 bases lay in between.

For this clonotype: This may stem from a read error, because a much larger clone lies one nucleotide away. This chain joins TRBV4-2 and TRBJ2-7; 9 bases line up with TRBD1. The CDR3 is 14 amino acids. V lost 8 bases, J lost 6 bases, and 11 bases stayed unmatched. Germline CDR1 is LGHNA and CDR2 is YNFKEQ. The DNA for the CDR3 is TGTGCCAGCGGCCTTTGGGACAGGGTAGGCGAGCAGTACTTC. It translates to CASGLWDRVGEQYF.

In its sample, this clonotype was seen many times. The CDR3 here is CASSLVAGGLTDTQYF. CDR3 DNA sequence: TGTGCCAGCAGCTTAGTGGCGGGAGGACTCACAGATACGCAGTATTTT. V usage is TRBV11-2 and J usage is TRBJ2-3, with 8 bases aligning to TRBD2. The germline V gene encodes CDR1 SGHAT and CDR2 FQNNGV. There are 16 residues in the CDR3. V gave up 1 base and J gave up 2 bases; unmatched junction bases: 5.

This clonotype is termed medium-sized. The J gene is TRBJ1-2, the V gene TRBV12-3 or TRBV12-4, with TRBD1 matching 10 bases. This CDR3 spans 14 amino acids. V shed 7 bases and J 2 bases; nucleotides not matched to a gene: 4. The CDR3 region has the DNA TGTGCCAGCACCACGGGACAGGGGAACTATGGCTACACCTTC. Residues: CASTTGQGNYGYTF.

This clonotype occurred many times. The chain carries TRBV18 and TRBJ2-1; 13 nucleotides agree with TRBD2. V lost 3 bases and J lost 8; bases outside the gene matches: 4. CDR3 size: 15 residues. Germline V gene data show CDR1 as KGHSH and CDR2 as LQKENI. The CDR3 region is CASSPGTSGDHEQFF. The CDR3, as DNA: TGTGCCAGCTCACCGGGGACTAGCGGGGATCATGAGCAGTTCTTC.

Details on this clonotype: A much larger clone sits a single nucleotide away, making a read error possible. The J gene is TRBJ1-5, the V gene TRBV6-1, with 7 bases lining up with TRBD1. The germline V gene has CDR1 MNHNS and CDR2 SASEGT. The CDR3 length is 15 residues. The CDR3 region is CASGLTGVGNHPQHF. For the CDR3, the DNA is TGTGCCAGCGGACTAACAGGGGTGGGCAATCATCCCCAGCATTTT.

The V and J genes are TRBV13 and TRBJ2-5, with TRBD2 matching over 7 bases. The junction had 5 bases not matched to a gene; V was cut back by 5 bases and J by 5 bases. The CDR3 length is 13 residues. Germline-derived CDR1 and CDR2 are PRHDT and FYEKMQ (reference sequence). The CDR3 coding sequence is TGTGCCAGCAGCCTGACTAGCCTCGAGACCCAGTACTTC. This encodes CASSLTSLETQYF. The full variable domain, rest sourced from reference TRBV13 and TRBJ2-5, is AAGVIQSPRHLIKEKRETATLKCYPIPRHDTVYWYQQGPGQDPQFLISFYEKMQSDKGSIPDRFSAQQFSDYHSELNMSSLELGDSALYFCASSLTSLETQYFGPGTRLLVL.

This clonotype showed up many times. V gene TRBV20-1 combines with J gene TRBJ2-7, with a tentative D call TRBD1 (5 bases). This CDR3 contains 14 residues. Per germline, CDR1 DFQATT and CDR2 SNEGSKA (reference sequence). V gave up 5 bases and J gave up 3 bases, with 17 bases separating them. DNA of the CDR3: TGCAGTGCTTTCGACAGTTTCAAAAACTACGAGCAGTACTTC. It yields the protein CSAFDSFKNYEQYF.

The genes are TRBV6-4 and TRBJ2-1; 14 bases agree with TRBD2. Germline CDR1 is MRHNA and CDR2 is SNTAGT. The CDR3 is made up of 17 amino acids. V lost 2 bases, J lost 8 bases, and 8 bases stayed unmatched. The CDR3 DNA reads as TGTGCCAGCAGTGACGGGACTAGCGGGAGTGAGGTCGATGAGCAGTTCTTC. This translates into CASSDGTSGSEVDEQFF.

This clonotype was detected ten times or more. The chain links TRBV9 to TRBJ2-4; 10 bases map to TRBD2. This CDR3 is built from 15 residues. With 2 bases clipped from V and 5 bases from J, the junction kept 4 bases outside the gene matches. The germline CDR1 and CDR2 sequences are SGDLS and YYNGEE. The DNA for the CDR3 is TGTGCCAGCAGCGTTTCCAGCGGGGGGGAAAACATTCAGTACTTC. Protein: CASSVSSGGENIQYF.

This clonotype was seen only once. The chain employs TRBV11-3 and TRBJ2-1; D tentatively fits TRBD1 or TRBD2 (6 bases each). V lost 1 base to trimming and J lost 7 bases, with 8 bases between them. CDR3 length equals 13 residues. CDR1 and CDR2 from the germline V gene are SGHNT and YENEEA. The CDR3 region is CASSLGGANEQFF. The CDR3 DNA follows: TGTGCCAGCAGCTTAGGGGGGGCAAATGAGCAGTTCTTC.

This clonotype has a count of ten or more. The rearrangement links TRBV4-1 to TRBJ1-3; perhaps TRBD1 as D (5 bases). The V gene lost 3 bases and the J gene lost 0 bases, with 12 bases spanning the gap. From germline, CDR1 is MGHRA and CDR2 YSYEKL. The CDR3 is 16 amino acids. The CDR3 loop is CASSHHRDFSGNTIYF. The CDR3 bases are TGCGCCAGCAGCCATCACCGGGACTTCTCTGGAAACACCATATATTTT.

The rearrangement links TRBV9 to TRBJ1-2; tentative D call: TRBD1 (6 bases). V shed 4 bases and J shed 8 bases, with 12 bases lying between them. Germline-derived CDR1 and CDR2 are SGDLS and YYNGEE. This CDR3 is 12 amino acids long. The CDR3 protein is CASSFMGAGYTF. The CDR3 region has the DNA TGTGCCAGCAGCTTTATGGGGGCCGGCTACACCTTC. The whole variable domain, filled in from reference TRBV9 and TRBJ1-2, reads DSGVTQTPKHLITATGQRVTLRCSPRSGDLSVYWYQQSLDQGLQFLIQYYNGEERAKGNILERFSAQQFPDLHSELNLSSLELGDSALYFCASSFMGAGYTFGSGTRLTVV.

This clonotype was counted at least ten times. The chain combines TRBV19 with TRBJ1-2; a weak D match, TRBD1 (6 bases). The germline CDR1 and CDR2 sequences are LNHDA and SQIVND (reference sequence). Trimming removed 7 bases at V and 8 bases at J, with 14 bases between. The CDR3 consists of 12 residues. In DNA, the CDR3 is TGTGCCAGTACCCCAGGGGAAGGGGGCTACACCTTC. This sequence encodes CASTPGEGGYTF.